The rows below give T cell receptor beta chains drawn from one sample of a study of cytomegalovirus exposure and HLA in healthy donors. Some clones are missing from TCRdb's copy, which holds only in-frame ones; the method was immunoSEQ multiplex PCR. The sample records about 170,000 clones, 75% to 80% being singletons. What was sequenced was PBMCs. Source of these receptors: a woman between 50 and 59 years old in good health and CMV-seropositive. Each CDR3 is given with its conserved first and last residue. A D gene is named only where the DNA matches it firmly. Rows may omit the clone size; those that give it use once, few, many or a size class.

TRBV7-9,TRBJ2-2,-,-,TGTGCCAGCAGTAAGGCAGGGACCGGGGAGCTGTTTTTT,CASSKAGTGELFF
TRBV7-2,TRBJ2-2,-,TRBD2,TGTGCCAGCAGCGTTAGCGGGGGGGCTCCGGGGGAGCTGTTTTTT,CASSVSGGAPGELFF
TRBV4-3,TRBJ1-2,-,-,TGCGCCAGCAGCCAAGACAGGGTAGAAAACTATGGCTACACCTTC,CASSQDRVENYGYTF
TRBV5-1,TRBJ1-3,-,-,TGCGCCAGCAGCCTGACGGAACTAGGCTCTGGAAACACCATATATTTT,CASSLTELGSGNTIYF
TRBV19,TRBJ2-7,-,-,TGTGCCAGTAGTTGGGCGCCAAGGGGCAAGCAGTACTTC,CASSWAPRGKQYF
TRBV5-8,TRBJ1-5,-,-,TGTGCCAGCAGCTTGACAGGTACCGACCCCAATCAGCCCCAGCATTTT,CASSLTGTDPNQPQHF
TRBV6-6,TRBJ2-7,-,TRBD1,TGTGCCAGCAGACAGACAGGGGGCAAGGGATACGAGCAGTACTTC,CASRQTGGKGYEQYF
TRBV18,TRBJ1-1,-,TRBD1,TGTGCCAGCTCACCGCGCAGGGGGCCCACTGAAGCTTTCTTT,CASSPRRGPTEAFF
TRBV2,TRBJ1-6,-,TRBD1,TGTGCCAGCAGGATCACCGGGACAGGGAGCTCACCCCTCCACTTT,CASRITGTGSSPLHF
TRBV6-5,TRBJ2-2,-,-,TGTGCCAGCAGTTACGGCCTAGCTAGCGGGGAGCTGTTTTTT,CASSYGLASGELFF
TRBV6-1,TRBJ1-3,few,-,TGTGCCAGCAGTGAAGACATGGCATACGGAAACACCATATATTTT,CASSEDMAYGNTIYF
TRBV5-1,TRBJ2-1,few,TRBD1,TGCGCCAGCAGCCCAGGGGGCGGGGACTCCTACAATGAGCAGTTCTTC,CASSPGGGDSYNEQFF
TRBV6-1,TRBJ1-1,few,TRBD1,TGTGCCAGCAGTGAGCAGGGGGCGGGCACTGAAGCTTTCTTT,CASSEQGAGTEAFF
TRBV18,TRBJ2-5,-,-,TGTGCCAGCGCGTACCAAGAGACCCAGTACTTC,CASAYQETQYF
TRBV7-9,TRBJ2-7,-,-,TGTGCCAGCAGCCCCCTGACTAGCTACGAGCAGTACTTC,CASSPLTSYEQYF
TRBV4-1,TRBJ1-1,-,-,TGCGCCAGCAGCCCAGAGCCCACAGGGTTCCTGAACACTGAAGCTTTCTTT,CASSPEPTGFLNTEAFF
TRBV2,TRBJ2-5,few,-,TGTGCCAGCAAGCGGGCCCCTTCGGTAGAGACCCAGTACTTC,CASKRAPSVETQYF
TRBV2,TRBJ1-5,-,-,TGTGCCAGCAACCGGGATGGCAATCAGCCCCAGCATTTT,CASNRDGNQPQHF
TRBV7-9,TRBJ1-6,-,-,TGTGCCAGCAGCTCCTTAAATTCACCCCTCCACTTT,CASSSLNSPLHF
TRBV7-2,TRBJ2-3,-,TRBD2,TGTGCCAGCAGCATCGGGGGGGCGGTAGATACGCAGTATTTT,CASSIGGAVDTQYF